This T cell receptor (beta chain) was found in a study of OX40 agonist ivuxolimab in advanced cancers. Study outcomes and limitations: At 0.1 to 3.0 mg/kg and by week 6, CD4+ and CD8+ T cells in the blood had expanded clonally. Mean expanded clone counts were higher in CD8+ than CD4+ T cells.

The junction had 11 bases not matched to a gene; V was cut back by 5 bases and J by 8 bases. Germline V gene sequence: CDR1 MNHNS, CDR2 SASEGT. This CDR3 is built from 15 residues. Of note for this clone: As yet, its antigen is unknown.

The assay was immunoSEQ multiplex PCR, and TCRdb's table has in-frame clones only and misses some. The sample records roughly 56,000 clones, roughly 81% being singletons. Patients with a history of autoimmune disease or on systemic immunosuppression were excluded. This TCR was sampled from an adult with an advanced solid tumor such as melanoma, head and neck, liver or kidney cancer. V gene TRBV6-1 combines with J gene TRBJ2-2, with 7 bases lining up with TRBD2. The sample in question was CD4+ or CD8+ T cells sorted from blood, obtained in a trial of the OX40 agonist ivuxolimab. The CDR3 DNA follows: TGTGCCAGCAGTTTAAGCGGGGCTACCTTAGGGGAGCTGTTTTTT. Its translation: CASSLSGATLGELFF.